The clone carrying this T cell receptor (beta chain) was observed many times. Its antigen is unidentified. The data were obtained in a study of T cells in Graves' hyperthyroidism and ophthalmopathy. TCR beta CDR3 region amplification was performed from RNA transcripts. The primer set for the first-round RT-PCR of the TCR CDR3 was HTBI. TCRdb used MiXCR to reprocess the multiplex PCR reads, holding one entry per CDR3 protein. The table shows about 400,000 distinct CDR3 sequences, with around 15% occurring only once. Study-wide results and caveats: A model of 13 V-J pairs discriminated ophthalmopathy from stable hyperthyroidism.

Lactation, pregnancy, other autoimmune disease or uncontrolled infection excluded patients. PBMCs were sourced from around 10 ml fresh peripheral blood. The V gene end was trimmed by 5 bases and the J gene end by 2 bases; junction bases not matched to a gene: 8. CDR1 is DFQATT and CDR2 is SNEGSKA in the germline V gene (reference sequence). The CDR3 sequence is 14 residues long. This sequence joins TRBV20-1 and TRBJ1-2; TRBD1 matches 7 bases. The sample taken for sequencing was blood. The sequence was collected from a woman in her 30s with Graves' ophthalmopathy. CDR3 residues: CSAPAMTGNYGYTF. The CDR3, as DNA: TGCAGTGCTCCAGCGATGACAGGGAACTATGGCTACACCTTC.